This TCR beta chain was retrieved from a study of CD8+ T cells in alopecia areata. Study findings and constraints: In scalp, tofacitinib significantly decreased clonality and expanded CD8+ clones among the top 100.

In regard to this clone: Its target is not known. Distinct nucleotide sequences in the sample also encode this CDR3.

Once RNA had been extracted, it was reverse transcribed into cDNA to act as the sequencing template. Clones were read by immunoSEQ multiplex PCR, and TCRdb kept only the in-frame ones, dropping some. The data show about 100,000 clones, 84% seen once. The CDR3 has 15 residues. Germline CDR1 is KGHSH and CDR2 is LQKENI. Trimming took off 6 bases at V and 4 bases at J, with 16 bases between the two ends. Specified treatment: oral pan-JAK inhibitor, 5-10 mg twice daily. Investigators sorted PBMCs to obtain both CD4+ and CD8+ T cells. This clonotype originated in a human donor with alopecia areata. The sequenced sample was CD8+ T cells sorted from blood, obtained at week 24, from a patient treated with tofacitinib. This chain connects TRBV18 to TRBJ2-1; D perhaps matches TRBD2 (6 bases). The CDR3 DNA sequence: TGTGCCAGCTCCCCCGGAGGGGCGAGTTACAATGAGCAGTTCTTC. This codes for CASSPGGASYNEQFF.